This T cell receptor (beta chain) was identified in a study of blood T cell repertoires in COVID-19. Looking at the study overall: Acute and convalescent COVID-19 samples came from the United States, Italy and Spain. The cDNA or gDNA used as material had been derived from T cells, B-cell-depleted T cells, or PBMCs.

V was shortened by 3 bases and J by 0 bases, with 9 bases between the two germline ends. Germline CDR1 KGHSH, CDR2 LQKENI. The CDR3 has 15 residues. Assay: immunoSEQ multiplex PCR; the TCRdb copy retains only in-frame clones and omits some. The data show tens of thousands of clones, about 86% seen once. The sample comprised peripheral blood. The J gene is TRBJ1-3, the V gene TRBV18; possibly TRBD1 for D (5 bases). The TCR sequence derives from a man in his forties or fifties with active COVID-19. This chain's CDR3 is CASSPRDSSGNTIYF. For the CDR3, the DNA is TGTGCCAGCTCACCCCGGGACTCCTCTGGAAACACCATATATTTT.